The 9 T cell receptor beta chains presented below share a single source sample, sequenced in a study of T cell responses to AZD1222 COVID-19 vaccine. Assay used: immunoSEQ multiplex PCR; TCRdb lists only in-frame clones, some missing. The data contain around 150,000 clones, around 90% of them singletons. Specimen: peripheral blood, collected on day 0 of AZD1222 vaccination. These receptors all stem from an adult in good health.

The rearrangement joins TRBV7-6 to TRBJ1-2; 7 nucleotides agree with TRBD1. The CDR3 length is 19 residues. Germline-derived CDR1 and CDR2 are SGHVS and FNYEAQ. J lost 3 bases, V lost 4 bases, and 20 bases had no gene match. CDR3 residues: CASSSQPGQLTSLDYGYTF. DNA of the CDR3: TGTGCCAGCAGCTCACAACCGGGACAGCTTACTTCCTTGGACTATGGCTACACCTTC. Full variable domain (rest looked up from reference TRBV7-6 and TRBJ1-2): GAGVSQSPRYKVTKRGQDVALRCDPISGHVSLYWYRQALGQGPEFLTYFNYEAQQDKSGLPNDRFSAERPEGSISTLTIQRTEQRDSAMYRCASSSQPGQLTSLDYGYTFGSGTRLTVV.

V usage is TRBV5-4 and J usage is TRBJ2-2; 12 bases fit TRBD2. Trimming at V came to 0 bases and at J to 4 bases, leaving 4 bases not matched to a gene. CDR1 is SGHNT, CDR2 YYREEE, per germline (reference sequence). This CDR3 has 17 amino acids. CDR3 DNA: TGTGCCAGCAGCTTGGTTACTAGCGGGAGGAGCACCGGGGAGCTGTTTTTT. As protein: CASSLVTSGRSTGELFF.

V gene TRBV7-9 combines with J gene TRBJ1-2, with D tentatively TRBD1 (5 bases). This CDR3 contains 15 residues. The germline V gene encodes CDR1 SEHNR and CDR2 FQNEAQ (reference sequence). V lost 5 bases, J lost 5 bases, and 18 bases lay in between. CDR3 loop: CASSTWAGTGYGYTF. The CDR3 DNA follows: TGTGCCAGCAGCACATGGGCCGGGACTGGTTATGGCTACACCTTC.

V and J are TRBV10-1 and TRBJ2-1; weak D call: TRBD2 (5 bases). The V gene lost 9 bases and the J gene lost 1 base, with 10 bases spanning the gap. Germline V gene lookup returns CDR1 WNHNN and CDR2 SYGVQD (reference sequence). The CDR3 loop spans 13 amino acids. The CDR3 is CASQAVSYNEQFF. The CDR3 DNA follows: TGCGCCAGTCAAGCGGTATCCTACAATGAGCAGTTCTTC.

The chain recombines TRBV5-1 with TRBJ2-3; 13 nucleotides match TRBD2. J was trimmed by 4 bases and V by 4 bases; bases with no gene match: 12. CDR1 is SGHRS, CDR2 YFSETQ, per germline. There are 18 residues in the CDR3. CDR3 protein: CASSTTSGRAYDADTQYF. In DNA, the CDR3 is TGCGCCAGCAGCACCACTAGCGGGAGGGCCTACGACGCAGATACGCAGTATTTT.

The V gene is TRBV6-2 or TRBV6-3, the J gene TRBJ1-1, with 8 positions matching TRBD1. CDR3 length: 14 residues. Per the germline V gene, CDR1 is MNHEY and CDR2 is SVGEGT. V gave up 5 bases and J gave up 0 bases; unmatched junction bases: 2. The chain's CDR3 is CASSPQGVNTEAFF. As DNA, the CDR3 is TGTGCCAGCAGTCCACAGGGGGTGAACACTGAAGCTTTCTTT.

This chain connects TRBV20-1 to TRBJ2-3, with D perhaps matching TRBD2 (6 bases). The CDR3 covers 13 residues. Trimming cost V 3 bases and J 13 bases, with 20 bases left between them. From germline, CDR1 is DFQATT and CDR2 SNEGSKA (reference sequence). CDR3 bases: TGCAGTGCTAGTTCCGGCCGGGAGCTTCTGGAGTATTTT. Its translation is CSASSGRELLEYF.

This clone occurred a few times. This rearrangement joins TRBV5-5 to TRBJ1-5; 9 positions agree with TRBD1. This CDR3 is built from 15 residues. The trim removed 4 bases at V and 3 bases at J, leaving 5 bases unmatched. CDR1 SGHKS and CDR2 YYEKEE come from the germline V gene (reference sequence). CDR3 region: CASSPDRGNNQPQHF. The CDR3 DNA reads TGTGCCAGCAGCCCCGACAGGGGGAACAATCAGCCCCAGCATTTT.

V is TRBV6-4 and J is TRBJ2-3, with D maybe TRBD2 (5 bases). Trimming pared 5 bases from V and 6 bases from J, leaving 9 bases between. Germline CDR1 is MRHNA and CDR2 is SNTAGT. The CDR3 runs 12 residues. The CDR3 DNA sequence: TGTGCCAGCAGTAACGGGGAGGATACGCAGTATTTT. Translating it yields CASSNGEDTQYF.